This T cell receptor beta chain was captured in a study of T cells in women clearing cervical HPV infection (dated by TCRdb to 2017 to 2018). For the study in its entirety: The cases were roughly 23 women with histologically confirmed HPV16-related CIN3 or worse, and 2 of those women had invasive cancers. The approximately 25 controls were women who cleared a single incident HPV16 infection within 12 months without developing precancer or cancer. Case blood was taken at the visit when the lesion was first identified, whereas control blood was taken when infection was no longer detected. Among cases, blood sampling occurred a median of 149 days after lesion detection, with an interquartile range of about 80 to 230 days. Because only a few women had HLA typing data, the possibility that HLA type acted as a confounder could not be ruled out. Nested within Costa Rica's Guanacaste HPV Natural History Study, an exploratory proof-of-principle case-control study compared TCR repertoires across cervical HPV16 outcomes. Cases and controls were matched on year of sample collection and on age within five years. A median age of around 30 years was observed in cases versus 38 in controls, and no significant differences in baseline characteristics were found. The parent cohort enrolled approximately 9,200 women aged 18 or older in Guanacaste, Costa Rica, during about 1992 to 1995 and followed them for less than 8 years. Quality controls consisted of five blinded duplicates per group, for a total of about 60 samples made up of some 50 participants and some 10 replicates.

TCR beta CDR3 regions were amplified by multiplex PCR using the immunoSEQ assay from an average of roughly 1,200 ng genomic DNA per sample. Primer bias was corrected in the assay by using a complete synthetic TCR repertoire to establish an amplification baseline. The amplicons were sequenced on the Illumina platform. Regarding the original processing steps: Error correction of the sequences involved clustering with frequency ratios plus a modified nearest-neighbor algorithm, after which the sequences were analyzed in the immunoSEQ Analyzer using IMGT gene definitions. At each rarefaction depth, TCR richness and evenness were averaged across 20 rarefaction repeats, and samples with fewer sequences than that depth were excluded. Wilcoxon rank sum tests with FDR correction were used to compare relative abundances of V, D and J genes between the groups. An intraclass correlation of roughly 95% for TCR richness and an average of about 80% across some 69 gene segments were obtained from the blinded duplicates. TCRdb retrieved this table from immuneACCESS and kept in-frame rearrangements only. Not all clones are present; in checked studies, unresolved V genes account for under half, and no reason is known for the remainder. That table supplies the V and J calls and clone size; D and trimming were determined from the DNA. The data table for this sample lists about 48,000 clones. Around 1.6% of the sample is taken by the ten largest.

CDR1 and CDR2 are read off the germline V gene (reference sequence) as DFQATT and SNEGSKA. Taken from cysteine to phenylalanine, the CDR3 has 17 residues. The DNA has 42 bases, all within the CDR3, and is read from base 1. Cut back by 0 bases and 2 bases, the V and J ends lie 19 bases apart. In the case of this clone: Its target antigen remains unknown. The CDR3 extends 3 residues past the end of the read, so its final part is completed from the germline J gene.

Every participant had a single incident cervical HPV16 infection, and women with prevalent HPV16 infections were excluded. Cervical HPV DNA was detected with MY09/MY11 PCR, and genotyping was done with dot-blot hybridization. Fifteen mL of heparinized blood were centrifuged, and the buffy coat was split into aliquots, frozen at -30 degrees C, and then kept at -80 degrees C. Genomic DNA was extracted from buffy coat specimens using QIAGEN kits. Paper-wide results and their limitations: Because T-cell numbers per sample were unknown, differences in richness could reflect varying T-cell content rather than repertoire biology. The cross-sectional design could not show whether associations preceded infection or resulted from it; effector/memory subsets and HPV-specific T cells were not isolated. Random forest classifiers combining richness and V gene abundances distinguished cases from controls with an estimated AUC of about 0.79. CIN3+ cases had significantly higher TCR repertoire richness than controls across sequencing depths, but evenness did not differ between the groups. TRBV6-7 relative abundance was lower in cases than in controls (around 0.11% versus 0.15%; Bonferroni P = 0.0008).

The clonotype comes from a woman aged 18 to 75 with a cervical HPV16 infection that either progressed to CIN3+ or cleared (not recorded which). The chain joins TRBV20-1 to TRBJ2-5, with a tentative D gene TRBD1 over 6 matching bases. The sequenced sample was blood buffy coat. The CDR3 corresponds to CSARDLRRARGQETQYF. The sequenced part of the CDR3 DNA is TGCAGTGCTAGAGATTTGAGGAGAGCGAGGGGGCAAGAGACC.